This entry features one T cell receptor (beta chain) sequence. Its antigen is not known. The data are from a study of shared clonotypes between healthy human individuals. Study-wide background: Per-donor plates numbered three CD4 naive, three CD4 memory, two CD8 naive and one CD8 memory.

The germline V and J ends were trimmed by 4 bases and 3 bases, with 13 bases remaining between them. The CDR3 covers 15 residues. The V gene's germline CDR1 is SGHRS and CDR2 YFSETQ. General study findings and limits: The rarefaction results pointed to incomplete sorted-subset sequencing despite large depth.

The assay was immunoSEQ multiplex PCR, and TCRdb's table has in-frame clones only and misses some. The sample lists over a million clones, 96% occurring once. The sequence derives from a man aged 30 to 39 in good health. The sequenced sample was naive CD4+ T cells sorted from blood. Subset noted: CD45RA+ positively selected. The chain carries TRBV5-1 and TRBJ2-2; TRBD1 is a possible D gene (6 bases). DNA of the CDR3: TGCGCCAGCAGCCCCGTGGCAGGGGACACCGGGGAGCTGTTTTTT. Protein sequence: CASSPVAGDTGELFF.